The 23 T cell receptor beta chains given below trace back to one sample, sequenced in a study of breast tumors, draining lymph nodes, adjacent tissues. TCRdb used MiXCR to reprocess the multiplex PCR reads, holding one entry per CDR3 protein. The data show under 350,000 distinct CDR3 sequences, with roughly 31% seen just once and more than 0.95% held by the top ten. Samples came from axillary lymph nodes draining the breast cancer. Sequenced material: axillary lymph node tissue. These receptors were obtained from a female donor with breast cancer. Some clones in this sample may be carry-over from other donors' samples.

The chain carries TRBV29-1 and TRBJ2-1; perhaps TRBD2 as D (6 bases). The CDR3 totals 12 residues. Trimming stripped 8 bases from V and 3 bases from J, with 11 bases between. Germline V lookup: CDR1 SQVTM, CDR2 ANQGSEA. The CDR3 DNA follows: TGCAGCTCCCTGACTAGCTACAATGAGCAGTTCTTC. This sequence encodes CSSLTSYNEQFF.

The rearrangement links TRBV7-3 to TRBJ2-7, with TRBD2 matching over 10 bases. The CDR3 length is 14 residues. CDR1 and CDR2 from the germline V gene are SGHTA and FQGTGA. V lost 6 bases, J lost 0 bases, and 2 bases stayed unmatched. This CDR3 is CASRVAGGSYEQYF. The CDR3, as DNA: TGTGCCAGCAGAGTAGCGGGAGGCTCCTACGAGCAGTACTTC.

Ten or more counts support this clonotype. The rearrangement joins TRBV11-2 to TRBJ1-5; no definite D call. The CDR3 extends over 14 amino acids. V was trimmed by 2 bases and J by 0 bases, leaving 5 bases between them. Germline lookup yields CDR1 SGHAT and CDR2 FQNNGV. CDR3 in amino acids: CASSLLNSNQPQHF. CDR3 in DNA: TGTGCCAGCAGCTTATTAAATAGCAATCAGCCCCAGCATTTT.

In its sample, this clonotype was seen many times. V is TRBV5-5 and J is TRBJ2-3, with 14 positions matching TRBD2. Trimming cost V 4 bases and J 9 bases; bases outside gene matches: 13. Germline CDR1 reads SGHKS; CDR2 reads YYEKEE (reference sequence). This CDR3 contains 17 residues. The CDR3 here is CASSEGLAGEDRGTQYF. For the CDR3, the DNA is TGTGCCAGCAGCGAGGGACTAGCGGGAGAAGACCGGGGGACGCAGTATTTT.

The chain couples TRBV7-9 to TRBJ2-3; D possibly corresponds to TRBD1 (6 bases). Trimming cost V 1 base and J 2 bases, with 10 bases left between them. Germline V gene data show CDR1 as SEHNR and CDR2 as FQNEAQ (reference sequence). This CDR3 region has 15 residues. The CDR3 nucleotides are TGTGCCAGCAGCTTAGATAGGACAGCCACAGATACGCAGTATTTT. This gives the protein CASSLDRTATDTQYF.

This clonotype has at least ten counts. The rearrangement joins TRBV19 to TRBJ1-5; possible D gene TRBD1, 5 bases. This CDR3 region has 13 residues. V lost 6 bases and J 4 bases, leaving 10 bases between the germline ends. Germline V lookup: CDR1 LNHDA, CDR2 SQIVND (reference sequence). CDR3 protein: CASSGGWNQPQHF. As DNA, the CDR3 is TGTGCCAGTAGCGGGGGGTGGAATCAGCCCCAGCATTTT.

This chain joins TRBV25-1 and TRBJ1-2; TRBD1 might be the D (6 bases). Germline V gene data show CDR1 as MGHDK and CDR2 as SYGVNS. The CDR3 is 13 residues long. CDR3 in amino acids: CARPSGAHYGYTF. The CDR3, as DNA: TGTGCTAGGCCCTCGGGGGCGCACTATGGCTACACCTTC.

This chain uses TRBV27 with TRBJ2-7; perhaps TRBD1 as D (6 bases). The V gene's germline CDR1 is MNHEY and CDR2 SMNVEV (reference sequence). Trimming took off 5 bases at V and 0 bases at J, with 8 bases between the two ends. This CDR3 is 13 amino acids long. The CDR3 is CASSRTASYEQYF. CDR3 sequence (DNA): TGTGCCAGCAGTAGGACAGCCTCCTACGAGCAGTACTTC.

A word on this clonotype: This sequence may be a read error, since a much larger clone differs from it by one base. The CDR3 loop is CASTSAARYTDMQYF. As DNA, the CDR3 is TGTGCCAGCACTTCGGCAGCCCGGTACACAGATATGCAGTATTTT. The V and J genes are TRBV6-1 and TRBJ2-3; D ambiguous. Germline V CDR1 and CDR2: MNHNS, SASEGT. The CDR3 length is 15 residues.

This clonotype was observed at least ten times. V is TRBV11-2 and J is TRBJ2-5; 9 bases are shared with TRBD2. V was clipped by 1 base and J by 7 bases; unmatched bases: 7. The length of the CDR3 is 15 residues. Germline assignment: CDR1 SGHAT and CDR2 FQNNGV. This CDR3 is CASSLGLAVAGTQYF. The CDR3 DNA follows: TGTGCCAGCAGCTTAGGACTAGCGGTGGCTGGGACCCAGTACTTC.

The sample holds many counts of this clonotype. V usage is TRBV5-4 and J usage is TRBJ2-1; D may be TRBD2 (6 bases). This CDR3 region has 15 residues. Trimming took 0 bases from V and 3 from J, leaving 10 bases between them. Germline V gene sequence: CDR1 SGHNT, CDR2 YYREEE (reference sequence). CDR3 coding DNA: TGTGCCAGCAGCTTGGGAAGCGGGTTCTACAATGAGCAGTTCTTC. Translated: CASSLGSGFYNEQFF.

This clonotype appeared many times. The DNA of the CDR3 is TGCGCCAGCAGCGCGGGACAGGCAAACTATGGCTACACCTTC. Protein sequence: CASSAGQANYGYTF. The rearrangement links TRBV5-1 to TRBJ1-2, with 8 bases fitting TRBD1. Germline V gene lookup returns CDR1 SGHRS and CDR2 YFSETQ. Unmatched junction bases numbered 4, after V lost 4 bases and J lost 2 bases. The length of the CDR3 is 14 residues.

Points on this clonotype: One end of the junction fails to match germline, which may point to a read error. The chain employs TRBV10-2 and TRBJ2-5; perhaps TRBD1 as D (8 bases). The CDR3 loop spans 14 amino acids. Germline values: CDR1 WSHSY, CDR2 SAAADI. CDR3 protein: CASSESDREGTQCF. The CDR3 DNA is TGCGCCAGCAGTGAGTCGGACAGGGAGGGGACTCAGTGCTTC.

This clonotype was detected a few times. For the CDR3, the DNA is TGTGCCAGTAGTATAGTGCCAACTGAAGCTTTCTTT. Translation gives CASSIVPTEAFF. The V and J genes are TRBV19 and TRBJ1-1; D gene uncertain. CDR1 is LNHDA and CDR2 is SQIVND in the germline V gene (reference sequence). Trimming cost V 1 base and J 5 bases, with 5 bases left between them. The CDR3 runs to 12 residues.

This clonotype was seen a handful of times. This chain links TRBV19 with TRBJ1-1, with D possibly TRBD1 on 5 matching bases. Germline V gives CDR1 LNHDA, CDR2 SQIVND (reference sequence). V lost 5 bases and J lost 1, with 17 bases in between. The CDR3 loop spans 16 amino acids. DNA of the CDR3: TGTGCCAGTAGTGTATGGACACCCTTCGGGAACACTGAAGCTTTCTTT. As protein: CASSVWTPFGNTEAFF.

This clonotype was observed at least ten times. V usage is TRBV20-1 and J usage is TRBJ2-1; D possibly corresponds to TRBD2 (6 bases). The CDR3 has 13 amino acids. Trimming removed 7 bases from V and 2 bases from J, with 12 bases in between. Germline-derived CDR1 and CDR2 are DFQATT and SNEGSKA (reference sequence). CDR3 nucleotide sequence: TGCAGTGTGGGGGGTGCTGCCTACAATGAGCAGTTCTTC. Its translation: CSVGGAAYNEQFF.

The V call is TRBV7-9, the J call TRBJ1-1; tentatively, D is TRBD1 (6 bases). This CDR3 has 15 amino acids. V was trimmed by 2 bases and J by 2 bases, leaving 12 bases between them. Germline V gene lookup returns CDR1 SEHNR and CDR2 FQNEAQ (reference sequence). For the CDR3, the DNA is TGTGCCAGCAGCTTACTGGGGACACCTAACACTGAAGCTTTCTTT. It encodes CASSLLGTPNTEAFF.

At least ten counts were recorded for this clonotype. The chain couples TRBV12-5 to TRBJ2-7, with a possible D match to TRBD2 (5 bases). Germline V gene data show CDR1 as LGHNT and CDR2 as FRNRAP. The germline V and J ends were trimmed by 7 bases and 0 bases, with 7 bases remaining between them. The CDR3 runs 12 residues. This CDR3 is CASASGSYEQYF. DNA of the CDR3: TGTGCTAGTGCGAGCGGCTCCTACGAGCAGTACTTC.

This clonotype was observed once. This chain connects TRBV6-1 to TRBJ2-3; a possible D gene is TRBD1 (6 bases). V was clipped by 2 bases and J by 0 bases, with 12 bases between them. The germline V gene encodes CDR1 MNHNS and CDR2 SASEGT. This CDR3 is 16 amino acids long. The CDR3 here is CASSEHRATSTDTQYF. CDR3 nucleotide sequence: TGTGCCAGCAGTGAACACAGGGCGACAAGCACAGATACGCAGTATTTT.

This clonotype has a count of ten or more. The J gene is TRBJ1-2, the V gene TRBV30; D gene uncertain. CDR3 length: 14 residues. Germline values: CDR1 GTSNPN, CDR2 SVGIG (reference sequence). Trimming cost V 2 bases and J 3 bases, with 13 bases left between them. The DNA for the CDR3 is TGTGCCTGGAGTACTGCCGTCCTTTACTATGGCTACACCTTC. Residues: CAWSTAVLYYGYTF.

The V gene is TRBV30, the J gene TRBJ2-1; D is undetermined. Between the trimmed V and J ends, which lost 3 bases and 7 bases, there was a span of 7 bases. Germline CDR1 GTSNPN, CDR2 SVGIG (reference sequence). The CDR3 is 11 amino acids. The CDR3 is CAWSNPNEQFF. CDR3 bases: TGTGCCTGGAGCAACCCGAATGAGCAGTTCTTC.

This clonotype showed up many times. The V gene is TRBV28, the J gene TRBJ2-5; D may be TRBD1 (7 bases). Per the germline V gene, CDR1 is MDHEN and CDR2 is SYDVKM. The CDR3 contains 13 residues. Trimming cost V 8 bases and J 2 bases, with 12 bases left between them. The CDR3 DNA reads TGTGCCAGCGGAGGGACAGCACAAGAGACCCAGTACTTC. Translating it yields CASGGTAQETQYF.

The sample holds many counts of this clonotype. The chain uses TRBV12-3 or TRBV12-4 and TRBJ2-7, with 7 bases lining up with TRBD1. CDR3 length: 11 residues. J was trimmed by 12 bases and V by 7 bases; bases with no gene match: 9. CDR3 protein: CASKGAAKLYF. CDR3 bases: TGTGCCAGCAAGGGGGCCGCTAAGCTGTACTTC.